This T cell receptor (beta chain) was recovered during a study of blood T cell repertoires in COVID-19 (dated by TCRdb to 2018 to 2020). For context, the study as a whole: The collaborator samples originated in the United States, Italy and Spain and spanned the acute and convalescent phases of COVID-19. The material from the prospective study consisted of cDNA or gDNA derived from T cells, B-cell-depleted T cells, or PBMCs. Deeply sampled blood TCRbeta repertoires from subjects exposed to, actively infected with, or recovered from COVID-19 were included in the dataset. The repertoires were released in a freely available public database intended as a resource for research on the immune response to SARS-CoV-2. Samples came from the ongoing ImmuneRACE study (first 160 participants) plus 1,254 subjects from 6 global collaborators. Sample metadata almost always included a de-identified subject ID, COVID-19 status, age in years and sex. Where available, HLA class I and class II types were obtained from metadata supplied by the sample provider rather than from assay-based typing.

TCRbeta CDR3 regions were amplified from genomic DNA using the immunoSEQ Assay, a bias-controlled multiplex PCR. On the authors' methods: Within the assay, amplification of reference gene primers was used to estimate how many nucleated cells each sample contained. To quantify the absolute abundance of each unique TCRbeta CDR3 rearrangement, sequence reads were collapsed and filtered. For each sample, productive Simpson clonality was calculated by taking the square root of Simpson's diversity index across productive rearrangements. Entries here come from immuneACCESS through TCRdb and include only in-frame sequences with V and J called. Some clones fail to appear in such tables; in the studies checked, an unresolved V gene covers under half of the shortfall, and the cause of the remainder is unknown. V and J calls and clone size are as listed in that table; D and trimming were resolved from the DNA. The sample table shows about 250,000 clones, and just over 85% are seen once. The ten largest clonotypes hold 2.5% to 3.5% of the sample.

The collaborating institutions used their own protocols to collect whole blood in K2EDTA tubes. Collaborator samples were shipped for TCRbeta analysis as frozen whole blood, isolated PBMCs, or DNA extracted from either sample type. The paper's findings and limits, for the study overall: How much clinical and demographic metadata was included differed by source and by participant, and the metadata was provided uncurated.

In regard to this clone: It has no known antigen specificity. No base-level quality is on record; no much larger clone is a single base apart.

The CDR1 and CDR2 encoded by the germline V gene are SGHTA and FQGTGA. Taken from cysteine to phenylalanine, the CDR3 has 15 residues. Left in the record is the CDR3 DNA by itself, 45 bases read in frame from the first base. The junction carries 15 bases between V and J, which are trimmed by 5 bases and 2 bases respectively. Material for sequencing was peripheral blood. The sequence was collected from a woman in her twenties or thirties with active or convalescent COVID-19. This chain joins TRBV7-3 to TRBJ2-5, with TRBD2 as a weak D call on 6 bases. The nucleotide sequence reads TGTGCCAGCAGCCCGGGACTGCCTGGGCAAGAGACCCAGTACTTC. Translated, this is CASSPGLPGQETQYF.